This T cell receptor (beta chain) came from a study of shared clonotypes between healthy human individuals. Study summary: The study used three CD4 naive, three CD4 memory, two CD8 naive and one CD8 memory plate per donor.

Study-wide points: Roughly 4.6% of naive CD4 clonotypes were common to several donors. The generation probabilities recorded for non-shared clonotypes fell below those of clonotypes shared by all four donors.

The material for each subset, its genomic DNA, was split evenly across several immunoSEQ plates. Assay used: immunoSEQ multiplex PCR; TCRdb lists only in-frame clones, some missing. The sample comprises approximately 840,000 clones, 96% of which are singletons, and under 0.25% rests with the top ten. From germline, CDR1 is SEHNR and CDR2 FQNEAQ (reference sequence). V was trimmed by 1 base and J by 13 bases, leaving 7 bases between them. CDR3 length: 11 residues. As for this clone: The antigen is unknown.

Naive CD8 populations comprised CD45RO-negative cells positively selected for CCR7, excluding terminally differentiated effector memory CD45RA+ cells. The sample taken for sequencing was naive CD8+ T cells sorted from blood. The rearrangement links TRBV7-9 to TRBJ1-4; possible D gene TRBD1, 5 bases. The sequence derives from a young man in good health. The CDR3 DNA reads as TGTGCCAGCAGCTTAGAGGGGCGACTGTTTTTT. Amino acid sequence: CASSLEGRLFF. Based on the CDR3 plus reference TRBV7-9 and TRBJ1-4, the full variable domain is DTGVSQNPRHKITKRGQNVTFRCDPISEHNRLYWYRQTLGQGPEFLTYFQNEAQLEKSRLLSDRFSAERPKGSFSTLEIQRTEQGDSAMYLCASSLEGRLFFGSGTQLSVL.